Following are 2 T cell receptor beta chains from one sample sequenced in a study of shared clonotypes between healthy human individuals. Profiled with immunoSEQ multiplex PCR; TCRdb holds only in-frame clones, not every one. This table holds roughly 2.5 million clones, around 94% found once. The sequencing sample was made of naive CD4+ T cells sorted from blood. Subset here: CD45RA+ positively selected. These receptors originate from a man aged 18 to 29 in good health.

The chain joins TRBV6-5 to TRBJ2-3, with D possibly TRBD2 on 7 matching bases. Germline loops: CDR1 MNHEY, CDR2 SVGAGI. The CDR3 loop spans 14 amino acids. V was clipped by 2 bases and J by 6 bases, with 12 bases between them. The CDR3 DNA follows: TGTGCCAGCAGTTACATACAGGGAGGGGATACGCAGTATTTT. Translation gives CASSYIQGGDTQYF.

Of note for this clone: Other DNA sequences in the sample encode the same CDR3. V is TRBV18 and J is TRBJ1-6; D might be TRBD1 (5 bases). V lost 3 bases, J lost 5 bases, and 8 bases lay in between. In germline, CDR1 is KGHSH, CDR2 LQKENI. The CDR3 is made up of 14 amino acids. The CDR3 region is CASSPQGDNSPLHF. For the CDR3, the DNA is TGTGCCAGCTCACCCCAGGGTGATAATTCACCCCTCCACTTT. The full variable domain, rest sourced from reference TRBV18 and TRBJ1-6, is NAGVMQNPRHLVRRRGQEARLRCSPMKGHSHVYWYRQLPEEGLKFMVYLQKENIIDESGMPKERFSAEFPKEGPSILRIQQVVRGDSAAYFCASSPQGDNSPLHFGNGTRLTVT.